The T cell receptor (beta chain) described here comes from a study of prognosis after radiotherapy for stage I lung cancer. The overall study: There were several patients who developed distant metastases (median around seven months) after radiotherapy, while under 19 showed no significant progression.

The study's findings and limits: After stereotactic body radiation therapy, unique TCR clone counts dropped from a median of around 9,500 to 6,500.

The genomic DNA TCR beta CDR3 region underwent two rounds of multiplex PCR. Used in first-round PCR were primers specific to each TRBV and TRBJ gene. Each CDR3 protein is one row after TCRdb ran MiXCR on the multiplex PCR reads. This sample has 51,000 or so distinct CDR3 sequences; approximately 35% occur once, and the top ten carry approximately 9%. Germline lookup yields CDR1 MNHGY and CDR2 SAAAGT. CDR3 length: 12 amino acids. There were no patients with prior chemotherapy, radiotherapy or other malignancies, and all were node-negative on CT and PET/CT. As concerns this clonotype: The antigen remains unidentified. A far larger clone is just one base off, so this is likely a read error.

The rearrangement joins TRBV6-8 to TRBJ1-1; D is undetermined. The source material was PBMCs, sampled before or after stereotactic body radiation therapy (not recorded which). The clonotype originates from a donor aged 50 or older with non-small cell lung cancer. The CDR3 is CDSSYRLAEAFF. The CDR3 DNA sequence: TGTGACAGCAGTTATCGGCTAGCTGAAGCTTTCTTT.